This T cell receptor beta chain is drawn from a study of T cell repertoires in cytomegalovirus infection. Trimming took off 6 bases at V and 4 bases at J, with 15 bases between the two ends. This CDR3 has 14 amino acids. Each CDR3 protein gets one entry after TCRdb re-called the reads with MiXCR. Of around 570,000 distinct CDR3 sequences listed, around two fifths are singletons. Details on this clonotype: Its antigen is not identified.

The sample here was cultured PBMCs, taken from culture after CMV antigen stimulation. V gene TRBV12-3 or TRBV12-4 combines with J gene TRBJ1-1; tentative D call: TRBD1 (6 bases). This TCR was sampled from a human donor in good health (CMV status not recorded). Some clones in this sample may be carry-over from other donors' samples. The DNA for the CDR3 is TGTGCCAGCAGCAGATTAGGGACAACCACTGAAGCTTTCTTT. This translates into CASSRLGTTTEAFF.